The 5 T cell receptor beta chains in this list originate from one sample, sequenced in a study of cytomegalovirus exposure and HLA in healthy donors. PCR was performed using 60 Vbeta and 13 Jbeta primers. Only in-frame clones appear in the TCRdb table, and some are missing; sequencing was by immunoSEQ multiplex PCR. Of 90,000 to 120,000 clones in the sample, about 74% were seen once. The sample was PBMCs. The receptor source for this set is a woman between 35 and 50 years old in good health and CMV-seropositive.

This rearrangement joins TRBV27 to TRBJ1-2; D unresolved. V was shortened by 2 bases and J by 4 bases, with 8 bases between the two germline ends. The CDR3 length is 13 residues. CDR1 and CDR2 (germline): MNHEY, SMNVEV (reference sequence). The CDR3 here is CASSLGPLYGYTF. In DNA, the CDR3 is TGTGCCAGCAGTTTAGGGCCGCTCTATGGCTACACCTTC.

The V gene is TRBV6-5, the J gene TRBJ2-7, with TRBD1 matching 7 bases. V gave up 8 bases and J gave up 4 bases; unmatched junction bases: 8. The CDR3 is 13 residues long. CDR1 and CDR2 (germline): MNHEY, SVGAGI. CDR3: CASGQDILYEQYF. CDR3 bases: TGTGCCAGCGGACAGGACATTTTATACGAGCAGTACTTC.

This clone was picked up many times. The V gene is TRBV6-6, the J gene TRBJ1-1; 7 bases fit TRBD1. The germline V gene encodes CDR1 MNHNY and CDR2 SVGAGI (reference sequence). This CDR3 region has 14 residues. V shed 2 bases and J 6 bases; nucleotides not matched to a gene: 6. The DNA for the CDR3 is TGTGCCAGCAGTTACGGGACAGCTGTCCCTGAAGCTTTCTTT. This codes for CASSYGTAVPEAFF.

V and J are TRBV7-2 and TRBJ1-5; D remains ambiguous. The CDR3 is 16 residues long. Germline CDR1 reads SGHTA; CDR2 reads FQGNSA. Trimming took 5 bases from V and 1 from J, leaving 15 bases between them. This CDR3 is CASSPETPGSNQPQHF. The CDR3 bases are TGTGCCAGCAGCCCAGAAACCCCGGGGAGCAATCAGCCCCAGCATTTT. The full variable domain, with the rest looked up from reference TRBV7-2 and TRBJ1-5, is GAGVSQSPSNKVTEKGKDVELRCDPISGHTALYWYRQSLGQGLEFLIYFQGNSAPDKSGLPSDRFSAERTGGSVSTLTIQRTQQEDSAVYLCASSPETPGSNQPQHFGDGTRLSIL.

Here the CDR3 reads CAISDGGYTEAFF. Written as DNA, the CDR3 is TGTGCCATCAGTGACGGAGGGTACACTGAAGCTTTCTTT. The chain joins TRBV10-3 to TRBJ1-1; D gene unclear. CDR1 is ENHRY, CDR2 SYGVKD, per germline. CDR3 size: 13 residues. V was shortened by 3 bases and J by 3 bases, with 8 bases between the two germline ends.